This record concerns one T cell receptor (beta chain) sequence. Its antigen is as yet unknown. This entry comes from a study of response to subunit inactivated influenza vaccine. General study results and limits: Authors suggested each seasonal influenza vaccination recruits few new T cells.

V lost 5 bases and J 10 bases, leaving 9 bases between the germline ends. Germline V gene lookup returns CDR1 ENHRY and CDR2 SYGVKD. The CDR3 is 11 amino acids. Each CDR3 protein gets one entry after TCRdb re-called the RT-PCR reads with MiXCR. The data show 650,000 to 800,000 distinct CDR3 sequences, with 11% to 15% seen just once and around 6.5% held by the top ten. The sequencing here drew on PBMCs from blood, taken approximately 15 days before vaccination. This TCR was recovered from a man between 45 and 60 years old who received an inactivated influenza vaccine. The chain joins TRBV10-3 to TRBJ2-1; no reliable D call. Here the CDR3 DNA reads TGTGCCATCAGTAGGAATCTAGAGCAGTTCTTC. Protein: CAISRNLEQFF.